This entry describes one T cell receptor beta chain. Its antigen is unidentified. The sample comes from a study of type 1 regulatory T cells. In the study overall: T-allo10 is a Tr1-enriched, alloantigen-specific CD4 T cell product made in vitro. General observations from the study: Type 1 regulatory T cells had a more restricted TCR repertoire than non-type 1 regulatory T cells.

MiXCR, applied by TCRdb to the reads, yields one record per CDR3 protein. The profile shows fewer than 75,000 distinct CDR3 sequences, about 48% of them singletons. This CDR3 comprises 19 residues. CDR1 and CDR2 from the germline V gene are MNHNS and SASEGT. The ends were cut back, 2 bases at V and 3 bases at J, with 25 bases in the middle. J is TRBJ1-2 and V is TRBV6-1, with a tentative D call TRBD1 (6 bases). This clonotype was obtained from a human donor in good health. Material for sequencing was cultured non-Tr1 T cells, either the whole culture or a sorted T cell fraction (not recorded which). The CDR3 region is CASSERGGGSGPLYYGYTF. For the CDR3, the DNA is TGTGCCAGCAGTGAAAGGGGGGGGGGCAGCGGACCTCTTTACTATGGCTACACCTTC.